This T cell receptor (beta chain) was recovered during a study of T cell responses to AZD1222 COVID-19 vaccine. Overall study findings and caveats: Recipients of AZD1222 seropositive at baseline numbered only 6 or 7.

TCRdb keeps only in-frame clones here, not all; method: immunoSEQ multiplex PCR. The repertoire has about 150,000 clones, approximately 90% of them found once; the top ten carry roughly 1.6%. As to this clone: Its antigen is as yet unknown.

Germline V gene lookup returns CDR1 MNHNY and CDR2 SVGAGI (reference sequence). With 4 bases clipped from V and 6 bases from J, the junction kept 4 bases outside the gene matches. CDR3 size: 15 residues. This specimen consisted of peripheral blood, obtained 28 days after the second AZD1222 dose. The chain combines TRBV6-6 with TRBJ1-5, with 12 bases fitting TRBD1. This sequence was found in an adult who received the AZD1222 COVID-19 vaccine. CDR3 loop: CASSWGQGAGQPQHF. The CDR3 nucleotides read TGTGCCAGCAGTTGGGGACAGGGGGCGGGTCAGCCCCAGCATTTT.